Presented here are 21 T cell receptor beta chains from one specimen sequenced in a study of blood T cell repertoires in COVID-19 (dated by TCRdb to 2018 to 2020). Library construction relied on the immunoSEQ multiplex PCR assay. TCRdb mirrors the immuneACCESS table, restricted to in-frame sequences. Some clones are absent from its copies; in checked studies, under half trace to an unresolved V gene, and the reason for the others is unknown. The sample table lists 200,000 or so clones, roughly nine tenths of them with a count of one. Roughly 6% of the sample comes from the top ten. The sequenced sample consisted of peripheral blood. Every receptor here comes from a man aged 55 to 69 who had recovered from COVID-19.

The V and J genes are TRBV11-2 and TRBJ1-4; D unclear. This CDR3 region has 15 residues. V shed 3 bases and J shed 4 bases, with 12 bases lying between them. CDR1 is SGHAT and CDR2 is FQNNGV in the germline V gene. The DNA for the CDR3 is TGTGCCAGCAGCTTGTCTCTGGCCCTTAATGAAAAACTGTTTTTT. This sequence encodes CASSLSLALNEKLFF.

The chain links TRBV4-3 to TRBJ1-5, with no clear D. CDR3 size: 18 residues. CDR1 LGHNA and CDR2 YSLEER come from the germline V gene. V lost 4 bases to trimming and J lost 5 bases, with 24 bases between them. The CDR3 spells CASSPAHATPNGDQPQHF. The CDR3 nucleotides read TGCGCCAGCAGCCCAGCTCACGCGACCCCAAATGGAGATCAGCCCCAGCATTTT.

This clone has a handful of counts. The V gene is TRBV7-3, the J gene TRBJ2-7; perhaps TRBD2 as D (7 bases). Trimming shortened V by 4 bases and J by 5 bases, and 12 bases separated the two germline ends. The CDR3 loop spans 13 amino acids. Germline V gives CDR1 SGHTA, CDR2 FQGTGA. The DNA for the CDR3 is TGTGCCAGCAGCTCCCGCGGGGGCGACGAGCAGTACTTC. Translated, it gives CASSSRGGDEQYF.

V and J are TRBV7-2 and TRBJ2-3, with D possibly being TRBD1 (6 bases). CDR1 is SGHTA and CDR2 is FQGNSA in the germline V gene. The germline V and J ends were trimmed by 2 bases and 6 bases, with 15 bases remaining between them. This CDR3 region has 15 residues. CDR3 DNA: TGTGCCAGCAGCTTACAAACAGGGACCGTGGATACGCAGTATTTT. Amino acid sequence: CASSLQTGTVDTQYF.

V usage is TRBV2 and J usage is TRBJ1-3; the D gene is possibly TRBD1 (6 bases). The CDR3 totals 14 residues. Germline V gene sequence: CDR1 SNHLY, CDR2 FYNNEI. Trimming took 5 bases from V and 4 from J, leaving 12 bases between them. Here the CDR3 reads CASSPRGYGNTIYF. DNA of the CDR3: TGTGCCAGCAGTCCCAGGGGTTACGGAAACACCATATATTTT.

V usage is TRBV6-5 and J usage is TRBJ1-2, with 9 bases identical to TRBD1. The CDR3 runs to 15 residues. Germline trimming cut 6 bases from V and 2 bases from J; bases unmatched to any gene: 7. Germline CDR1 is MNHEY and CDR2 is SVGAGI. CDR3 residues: CASRRTGAINYGYTF. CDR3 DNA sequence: TGTGCCAGCAGAAGGACAGGGGCCATCAACTATGGCTACACCTTC.

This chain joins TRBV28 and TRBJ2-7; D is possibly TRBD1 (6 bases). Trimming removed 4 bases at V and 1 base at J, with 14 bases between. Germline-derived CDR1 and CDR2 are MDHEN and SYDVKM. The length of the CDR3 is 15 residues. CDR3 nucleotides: TGTGCCAGCAGTTCCCATTCGACAGGATCCTACGAGCAGTACTTC. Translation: CASSSHSTGSYEQYF.

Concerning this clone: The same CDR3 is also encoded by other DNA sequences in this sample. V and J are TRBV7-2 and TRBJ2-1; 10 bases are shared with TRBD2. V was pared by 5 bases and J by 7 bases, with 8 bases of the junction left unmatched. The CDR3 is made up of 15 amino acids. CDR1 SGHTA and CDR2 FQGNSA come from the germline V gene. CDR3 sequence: CASSPRTSGGNEQFF. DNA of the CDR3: TGTGCCAGCAGCCCACGGACTAGCGGTGGGAATGAGCAGTTCTTC.

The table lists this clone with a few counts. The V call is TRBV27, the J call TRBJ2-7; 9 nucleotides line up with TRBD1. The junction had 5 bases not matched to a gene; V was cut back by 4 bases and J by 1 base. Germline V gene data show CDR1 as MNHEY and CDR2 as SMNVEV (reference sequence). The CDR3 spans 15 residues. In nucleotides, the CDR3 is TGTGCCAGCAGTTCGGCCGGGACAGGGTCCTACGAGCAGTACTTC. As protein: CASSSAGTGSYEQYF.

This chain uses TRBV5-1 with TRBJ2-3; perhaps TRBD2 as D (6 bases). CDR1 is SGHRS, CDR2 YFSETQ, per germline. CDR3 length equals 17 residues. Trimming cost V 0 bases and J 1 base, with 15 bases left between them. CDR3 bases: TGCGCCAGCAGCTTGGGAGGGGTAGCGGCCGGCACAGATACGCAGTATTTT. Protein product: CASSLGGVAAGTDTQYF.

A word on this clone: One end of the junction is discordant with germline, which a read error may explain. CDR3 sequence (DNA): TGCAGCGTTGGGGGGGGCGATAACCATGGCTACACCTTC. This translates into CSVGGGDNHGYTF. The chain has TRBV29-1 and TRBJ1-2; the D gene is possibly TRBD1 (6 bases). CDR1 is SQVTM, CDR2 ANQGSEA, per germline. This CDR3 is built from 13 residues.

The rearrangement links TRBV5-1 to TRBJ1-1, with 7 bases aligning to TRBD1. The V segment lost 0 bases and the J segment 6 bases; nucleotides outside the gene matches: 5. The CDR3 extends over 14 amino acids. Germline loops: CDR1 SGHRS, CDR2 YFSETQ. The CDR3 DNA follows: TGCGCCAGCAGCTTGGCAGGGGGGTTCTCTGAAGCTTTCTTT. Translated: CASSLAGGFSEAFF.

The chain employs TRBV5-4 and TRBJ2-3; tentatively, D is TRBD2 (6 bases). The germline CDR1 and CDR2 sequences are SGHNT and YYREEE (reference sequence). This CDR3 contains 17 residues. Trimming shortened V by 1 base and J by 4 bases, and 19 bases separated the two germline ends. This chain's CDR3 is CASSLKSLTGGADTQYF. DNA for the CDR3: TGTGCCAGCAGCTTGAAGTCGTTAACCGGAGGGGCAGATACGCAGTATTTT.

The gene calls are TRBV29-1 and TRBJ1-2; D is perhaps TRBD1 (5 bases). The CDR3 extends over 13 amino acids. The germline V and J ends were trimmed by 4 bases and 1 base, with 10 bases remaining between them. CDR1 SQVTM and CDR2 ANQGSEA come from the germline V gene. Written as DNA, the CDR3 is TGCAGCGTTGTTGGGGGGGATAACTATGGCTACACCTTC. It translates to CSVVGGDNYGYTF.

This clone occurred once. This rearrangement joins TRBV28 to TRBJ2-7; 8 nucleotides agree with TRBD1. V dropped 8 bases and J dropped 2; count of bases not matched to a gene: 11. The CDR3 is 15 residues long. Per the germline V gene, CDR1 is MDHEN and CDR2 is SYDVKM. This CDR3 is CASPPATGGTYEQYF. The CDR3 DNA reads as TGTGCCAGCCCCCCTGCCACAGGGGGAACCTACGAGCAGTACTTC.

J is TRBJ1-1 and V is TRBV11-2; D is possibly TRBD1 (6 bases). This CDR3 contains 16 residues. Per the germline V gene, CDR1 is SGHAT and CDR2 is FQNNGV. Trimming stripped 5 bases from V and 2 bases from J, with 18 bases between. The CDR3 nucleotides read TGTGCCAGCAGCCCCGCTTGGGGGCAAGTAAACACTGAAGCTTTCTTT. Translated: CASSPAWGQVNTEAFF.

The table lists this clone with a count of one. The CDR3 spells CASSLTGNEAFF. The CDR3 nucleotides read TGTGCCAGCAGCTTAACGGGGAATGAAGCTTTCTTT. The V and J genes are TRBV7-2 and TRBJ1-1, with D uncertain. V was pared by 2 bases and J by 7 bases, with 8 bases between. Germline CDR1 SGHTA, CDR2 FQGNSA. The CDR3 runs 12 residues.

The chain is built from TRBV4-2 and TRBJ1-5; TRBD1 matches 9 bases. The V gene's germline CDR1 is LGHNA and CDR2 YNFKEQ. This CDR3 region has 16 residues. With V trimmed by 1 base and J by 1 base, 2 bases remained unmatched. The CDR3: CASSQGTGASNQPQHF. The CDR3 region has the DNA TGTGCCAGCAGCCAAGGGACAGGGGCGAGCAATCAGCCCCAGCATTTT.

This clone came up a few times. The DNA of the CDR3 is TGTGCCAGCAGGGGAGGGCCTAGCGGGAACGAGCAGTACTTC. This gives the protein CASRGGPSGNEQYF. This rearrangement joins TRBV6-5 to TRBJ2-7, with TRBD2 matching over 9 bases. J lost 5 bases, V lost 6 bases, and 8 bases had no gene match. The germline V gene encodes CDR1 MNHEY and CDR2 SVGAGI. The CDR3 has 14 residues.

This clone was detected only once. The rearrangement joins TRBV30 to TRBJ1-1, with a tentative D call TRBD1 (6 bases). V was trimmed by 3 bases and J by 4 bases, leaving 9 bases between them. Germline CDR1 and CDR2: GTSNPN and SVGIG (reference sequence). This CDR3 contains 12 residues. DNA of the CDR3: TGTGCCTGGAGCCGAGGGGGCACTGAAGCTTTCTTT. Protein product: CAWSRGGTEAFF.

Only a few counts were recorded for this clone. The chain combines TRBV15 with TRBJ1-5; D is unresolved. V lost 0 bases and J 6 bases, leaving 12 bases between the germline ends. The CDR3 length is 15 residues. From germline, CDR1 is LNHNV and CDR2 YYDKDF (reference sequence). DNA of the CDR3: TGTGCCACCAGCAGAGATCGGGGAGGGAGTCAGCCCCAGCATTTT. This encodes CATSRDRGGSQPQHF.